The 21 T cell receptor beta chains below come from one sample, sequenced in a study of blood T cells in healthy people across ages. Next came a second PCR, run for roughly 6 to 11 cycles, which used a sample-barcoded 5' primer along with a J-beta primer mix. TCRdb itself ran the 5' RACE reads through MiXCR, one entry per CDR3 protein. Of fewer than 900,000 distinct CDR3 sequences in the sample, approximately 50% were seen once. Sequencing was done on a sample of blood. Receptors were obtained from a woman aged 55-70 years in good health.

V gene TRBV20-1 combines with J gene TRBJ1-2, with 8 bases lining up with TRBD1. Trimming took 4 bases from V and 0 from J; bases not matched to a gene: 16. The germline gives CDR1 DFQATT, CDR2 SNEGSKA (reference sequence). The CDR3 contains 18 residues. CDR3 sequence reads: CSATNAGGAEFSNYGYTF. The CDR3 DNA reads TGCAGTGCTACGAATGCAGGGGGCGCGGAATTCTCTAACTATGGCTACACCTTC.

The chain joins TRBV2 to TRBJ1-5, with TRBD1 matching over 8 bases. J was trimmed by 7 bases and V by 5 bases; bases with no gene match: 7. Germline lookup yields CDR1 SNHLY and CDR2 FYNNEI. CDR3 length equals 14 residues. Written as DNA, the CDR3 is TGTGCCAGCAGTTCCGGACAGGGCAGCCAGCCCCAGCATTTT. Translation gives CASSSGQGSQPQHF.

This clonotype was counted many times. CDR3: CACRDRISGANVLTF. The CDR3 DNA reads TGTGCCTGCCGGGACAGAATCTCTGGGGCCAACGTCCTGACTTTC. The chain uses TRBV30 and TRBJ2-6; TRBD1 matches at 7 bases. The CDR3 extends over 15 amino acids. Germline V CDR1 and CDR2: GTSNPN, SVGIG (reference sequence). Trimming at V came to 6 bases and at J to 0 bases, leaving 5 bases not matched to a gene.

The genes are TRBV7-2 and TRBJ2-4; TRBD2 is a possible D gene (6 bases). The J call could be wrong; TRBJ2-7 is a better fit for the DNA end. The germline CDR1 and CDR2 sequences are SGHTA and FQGNSA. CDR3 length: 19 residues. DNA of the CDR3: TGTGCCAGCAGCTTAACAATTGGATGGGGGGAAAGAAGGTCCTACGAGCAGTACTTC. Translated: CASSLTIGWGERRSYEQYF.

The chain couples TRBV7-9 to TRBJ2-1, with 9 bases aligning to TRBD2. There are 14 residues in the CDR3. Germline trimming cut 11 bases from V and 7 bases from J; bases unmatched to any gene: 12. Germline lookup yields CDR1 SEHNR and CDR2 FQNEAQ (reference sequence). The CDR3 sequence: CAGKASGRRNEQFF. The CDR3 DNA is TGTGCCGGCAAGGCGAGCGGGAGGAGGAATGAGCAGTTCTTC. The whole variable domain, filled in from reference TRBV7-9 and TRBJ2-1, reads DTGVSQNPRHKITKRGQNVTFRCDPISEHNRLYWYRQTLGQGPEFLTYFQNEAQLEKSRLLSDRFSAERPKGSFSTLEIQRTEQGDSAMYLCAGKASGRRNEQFFGPGTRLTVL.

The genes are TRBV20-1 and TRBJ2-7; the D is unclear. CDR3 size: 17 residues. V was pared by 6 bases and J by 4 bases, with 28 bases between. The germline CDR1 and CDR2 sequences are DFQATT and SNEGSKA (reference sequence). The chain's CDR3 is CSANNRTRFHGYYEQYF. In nucleotides, the CDR3 is TGCAGTGCGAACAACAGAACCAGATTCCACGGATATTACGAGCAGTACTTC.

The rearrangement joins TRBV2 to TRBJ2-1; D gene ambiguous. Trimming took 6 bases from V and 5 from J, leaving 8 bases between them. This CDR3 comprises 12 residues. Germline CDR1 is SNHLY and CDR2 is FYNNEI. The CDR3 here is CASRGWDNEQFF. As DNA, the CDR3 is TGTGCCAGCAGGGGATGGGACAATGAGCAGTTCTTC.

This clonotype appeared once. The chain has TRBV7-6 and TRBJ2-5, with TRBD2 matching over 13 bases. The CDR3 totals 14 residues. The germline V gene has CDR1 SGHVS and CDR2 FNYEAQ. V lost 5 bases to trimming and J lost 11 bases; unmatched junction nucleotides: 8. The CDR3 DNA sequence: TGTGCCAGCAGCCCGGGGGGACTAGCGGGGATACAGTACTTC. This gives the protein CASSPGGLAGIQYF.

This clonotype has only a few counts. The V call is TRBV12-3 or TRBV12-4, the J call TRBJ2-3; D call uncertain. Trimming removed 6 bases at V and 3 bases at J, with 16 bases between. This CDR3 spans 15 amino acids. In DNA form, the CDR3 reads TGTGCCAGCAGGTACTCGCGCCAAGAAACAGATACGCAGTATTTT. It codes for CASRYSRQETDTQYF.

The chain employs TRBV7-3 and TRBJ2-1; 12 positions match TRBD2. The DNA end favors TRBJ2-7, so the J call may be wrong. Germline V CDR1 and CDR2: SGHTA, FQGTGA. The CDR3 covers 15 residues. The CDR3 nucleotides are TGTGCCAGCAGCCTAGCGGGAGGGCCTAACAATGAGCAGTACTTC. It yields the protein CASSLAGGPNNEQYF.

This chain links TRBV5-1 with TRBJ1-1, with a possible D match to TRBD1 (6 bases). CDR3 size: 13 residues. Germline V gives CDR1 SGHRS, CDR2 YFSETQ. Trimming pared 3 bases from V and 3 bases from J, leaving 9 bases between. Here the CDR3 DNA reads TGCGCCAGCAGCTCACAGGGTCACACTGAAGCTTTCTTT. Translation gives CASSSQGHTEAFF.

This chain connects TRBV6-1 to TRBJ1-1; D is undetermined. CDR1 is MNHNS, CDR2 SASEGT, per germline. Trimming took off 5 bases at V and 5 bases at J, with 9 bases between the two ends. The CDR3 runs 12 residues. In DNA, the CDR3 is TGTGCCAGCAGTTTACCAAAAACTGAAGCTTTCTTT. Amino acids: CASSLPKTEAFF.

The chain has TRBV7-3 and TRBJ2-1, with 12 positions matching TRBD2. The end of the DNA fits TRBJ2-7 better, so the J call may be wrong. The CDR3 runs 18 residues. CDR1 and CDR2 (germline): SGHTA, FQGTGA. CDR3 DNA sequence: TGTGCCAGCAGCCGCGGACTAGCGGGAATCACCTCCTACAATGAGCAGTACTTC. It translates to CASSRGLAGITSYNEQYF.

The chain links TRBV4-3 to TRBJ1-4; D gene unclear. The germline V gene has CDR1 LGHNA and CDR2 YSLEER. V was trimmed by 0 bases and J by 3 bases, leaving 8 bases between them. This CDR3 comprises 15 residues. The CDR3: CASSQDNQPNEKLFF. The CDR3 DNA sequence: TGCGCCAGCAGCCAAGATAACCAGCCTAATGAAAAACTGTTTTTT.

V gene TRBV4-2 combines with J gene TRBJ1-2, with D maybe TRBD1 (5 bases). The germline V and J ends were trimmed by 1 base and 3 bases, with 6 bases remaining between them. Germline lookup yields CDR1 LGHNA and CDR2 YNFKEQ. The CDR3 spans 13 residues. The CDR3 here is CASSQGGDYGYTF. In DNA form, the CDR3 reads TGTGCCAGCAGCCAAGGGGGGGACTATGGCTACACCTTC.

This clonotype has a handful of counts. The chain uses TRBV7-2 and TRBJ2-3; D ambiguous. This CDR3 spans 13 amino acids. Germline V gives CDR1 SGHTA, CDR2 FQGNSA. Trimming took 5 bases from V and 5 from J, leaving 11 bases between them. The CDR3 here is CASSPSRGDTQYF. Here the CDR3 DNA reads TGTGCCAGCAGCCCTAGTCGAGGAGATACGCAGTATTTT.

This clonotype came up a few times. The genes are TRBV20-1 and TRBJ2-1, with 7 bases that match TRBD2. V trimming: 3 bases; J trimming: 9 bases; junction bases outside the gene matches: 5. This CDR3 has 12 residues. CDR1 DFQATT and CDR2 SNEGSKA come from the germline V gene (reference sequence). Written as DNA, the CDR3 is TGCAGTGCTAGTGCCACTAGCGCTGAGCAGTTCTTC. This encodes CSASATSAEQFF.

V usage is TRBV6-5 and J usage is TRBJ2-3; no clear D gene. The V end was cut by 3 bases, the J end by 5 bases, with 9 bases between. The CDR3 covers 13 residues. The germline V gene encodes CDR1 MNHEY and CDR2 SVGAGI. The CDR3 spells CASSYQDGDTQYF. Written as DNA, the CDR3 is TGTGCCAGCAGTTATCAGGACGGAGATACGCAGTATTTT.

V usage is TRBV28 and J usage is TRBJ2-7; no reliable D call. Looked up from germline, CDR1 is MDHEN and CDR2 is SYDVKM. V lost 3 bases and J lost 0, with 9 bases in between. This CDR3 is 14 amino acids long. The CDR3 spells CASSFTPSSYEQYF. The CDR3 DNA reads as TGTGCCAGCAGTTTTACGCCTAGCTCCTACGAGCAGTACTTC.

V usage is TRBV10-3 and J usage is TRBJ1-1; a weak D match, TRBD1 (6 bases). Germline V gene data show CDR1 as ENHRY and CDR2 as SYGVKD. CDR3 length: 16 residues. V dropped 8 bases and J dropped 0 bases, with 19 bases sitting between them. Here the CDR3 reads CAIQTGVVGVNTEAFF. CDR3 nucleotide sequence: TGTGCCATCCAGACAGGTGTAGTTGGGGTGAACACTGAAGCTTTCTTT.

This clonotype has a handful of counts. The genes are TRBV4-2 and TRBJ2-5; D is tentatively TRBD1 or TRBD2 (6 bases each). The V end was cut by 0 bases, the J end by 1 base, with 9 bases between. CDR3 length: 15 amino acids. Germline lookup yields CDR1 LGHNA and CDR2 YNFKEQ. The CDR3 DNA follows: TGTGCCAGCAGCCAAGATAAGGGGGGCCAAGAGACCCAGTACTTC. Protein sequence: CASSQDKGGQETQYF.